This T cell receptor beta chain was retrieved from a study of blood T cell repertoires in COVID-19. Study-level background: Some COVID-19 samples were acute and others convalescent; all came from the United States, Italy and Spain.

Produced via immunoSEQ multiplex PCR; TCRdb's table is partial and in-frame only. The sample carries a few hundred thousand clones, under 90% recorded once. With regard to this clone: Other DNA sequences from this sample encode an identical CDR3 as well.

J lost 4 bases, V lost 6 bases, and 5 bases had no gene match. The CDR3 runs 14 residues. Germline values: CDR1 LNHDA, CDR2 SQIVND (reference sequence). The chain carries TRBV19 and TRBJ2-7; 11 nucleotides line up with TRBD1. The sample consisted of peripheral blood. This receptor was taken from a human donor in a cohort sampled during active COVID-19. The CDR3 DNA is TGTGCCAGTAGCTCTGGGACAGGGGGATACGAGCAGTACTTC. Translating it yields CASSSGTGGYEQYF.